This T cell receptor beta chain derives from a study of cytomegalovirus exposure and HLA in healthy donors. The study's findings and limits: The study found most TCR sequences rare, yet found some public TCRs in many donors.

The CDR3 contains 15 residues. Germline V gene sequence: CDR1 SGHTA, CDR2 FQGNSA. V shed 7 bases, J shed 2 bases, and the junction held 9 bases outside the gene matches. This table comes from immunoSEQ multiplex PCR, and its TCRdb copy is limited to in-frame clones, with some not included. The sample holds 150,000 to 180,000 clones; roughly 86% are singletons and the top ten take about 2.2%. Points on this clone: Its cognate antigen is unknown.

The chain uses TRBV7-2 and TRBJ2-7; 9 bases agree with TRBD2. Sequencing input: PBMCs. This TCR came from a human donor in good health. The CDR3 bases are TGTGCCAGCACACCAAGCGGGGGGTTAACCTACGAGCAGTACTTC. Translating gives CASTPSGGLTYEQYF.